Listed below are T cell receptor beta chains from one sample, sequenced in a study of blood T cells in healthy people across ages. Each CDR3 protein gets one entry after TCRdb re-called the 5' RACE reads with MiXCR. The sample yields over a million distinct CDR3 sequences, about 25% seen once. This sample was shared with a second study, whose subject was T cells of mothers and their children.

Specimen: blood. These TCRs come from a girl under 10 years old in good health. Each CDR3 is given with its conserved first and last residue. Each record gives: V gene, D gene, J gene, clone size, CDR3 DNA, CDR3 protein. A D gene is named only where the DNA matches it firmly. Clone size appears in some rows only: once, few, many, or a class for an expanded clone.

TRBV7-9,TRBD1,TRBJ2-7,many,TGTGCCAGCCGGGACAGGGACTACGAGCAGTACTTC,CASRDRDYEQYF
TRBV5-5,TRBD2,TRBJ2-1,NA,TGTGCCAGCAGCTTGGGCGGGACTAGTAACAATGATCAGTTCTTC,CASSLGGTSNNDQFF
TRBV27,NA,TRBJ2-4,few,TGTGCCAGCAGTTTTCTAGACAAAAACATTCAGTACTTC,CASSFLDKNIQYF
TRBV7-2,TRBD2,TRBJ2-5,NA,TGTGCCAGCAGCTCTCAGAGTCGGACTAGCGGGGGGACGGCCCAGTACTTC,CASSSQSRTSGGTAQYF
TRBV7-3,NA,TRBJ2-1,few,TGTGCCAGCAGCCGATTGAGGGGTCTCTCAGGGAATGAGCAGTTCTTC,CASSRLRGLSGNEQFF
TRBV20-1,NA,TRBJ2-4,few,TGCAGTGCCACGGACCCTTCTGGGGGTTCCAAAAACATTCAGTACTTC,CSATDPSGGSKNIQYF
TRBV12-3/TRBV12-4,NA,TRBJ1-5,NA,TGTGCCAGCAGTTTAGGCGGAGTCAAACAGCCCCAGCATTTT,CASSLGGVKQPQHF
TRBV3-1,NA,TRBJ2-5,NA,TGTGCCAGCAACCAAGAAGGCGGGACCCAGTACTTC,CASNQEGGTQYF
TRBV4-1,TRBD2,TRBJ2-7,NA,TGCGCCAGCAGCCAAATGACTAGCGGAAGGTACGAGCAGTACTTC,CASSQMTSGRYEQYF
TRBV7-6,NA,TRBJ2-3,NA,TGTGCCAGCAGCTCCACCTTGGAGCGGAACACAGATACGCAGTATTTT,CASSSTLERNTDTQYF
TRBV7-3,TRBD1,TRBJ1-2,NA,TGTGCCAGCAGCTTAAGTGGACAGGGGCGAGGCTACACCTTC,CASSLSGQGRGYTF
TRBV27,NA,TRBJ2-1,few,TGTGCCAGCAGTCACCCCGGGGGGCCAGGGGATGAGCAGTTCTTC,CASSHPGGPGDEQFF
TRBV12-3/TRBV12-4,NA,TRBJ1-2,few,TGTGCCAGCAGTTTAGGCCAGGTCTTCGGCTACACCTTT,CASSLGQVFGYTF
TRBV7-9,NA,TRBJ2-5,NA,TGTGCCAGCAGCCCGTGGACAGTAGCGGTGGAGACCCAGTACTTC,CASSPWTVAVETQYF
TRBV2,NA,TRBJ1-5,few,TGTGCCAGCGGTGGGGAAGACAATCAGCCCCAGCATTTT,CASGGEDNQPQHF
TRBV9,NA,TRBJ2-2,NA,TGTGCCAGCAGCGCCCTTAACGCCGGGGAGCTGTTTTTT,CASSALNAGELFF
TRBV5-1,NA,TRBJ2-2,NA,TGCGCCAGCAGCCCAGGACGGGCATTCGGCACCGGGGAGCTGTTTTTT,CASSPGRAFGTGELFF